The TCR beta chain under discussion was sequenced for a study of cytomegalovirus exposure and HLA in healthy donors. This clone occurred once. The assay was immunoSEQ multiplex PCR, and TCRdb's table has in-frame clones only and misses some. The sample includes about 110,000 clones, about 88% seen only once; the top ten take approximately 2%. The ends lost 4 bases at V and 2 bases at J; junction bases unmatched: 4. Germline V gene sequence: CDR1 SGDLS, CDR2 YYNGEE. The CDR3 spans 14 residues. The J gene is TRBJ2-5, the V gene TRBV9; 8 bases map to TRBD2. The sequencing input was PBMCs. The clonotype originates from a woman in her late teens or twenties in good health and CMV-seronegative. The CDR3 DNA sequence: TGTGCCAGCAGCATCCGGGGGGGGCAAGAGACCCAGTACTTC. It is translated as CASSIRGGQETQYF. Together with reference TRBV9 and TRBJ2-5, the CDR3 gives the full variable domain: DSGVTQTPKHLITATGQRVTLRCSPRSGDLSVYWYQQSLDQGLQFLIQYYNGEERAKGNILERFSAQQFPDLHSELNLSSLELGDSALYFCASSIRGGQETQYFGPGTRLLVL.